The 29 T cell receptor beta chains below all came from one sample that was sequenced in a study of cytomegalovirus exposure and HLA in healthy donors. The PCR was carried out with 60 Vbeta primers and 13 Jbeta primers. Sequencing was performed with immunoSEQ multiplex PCR; in TCRdb, only in-frame clones are kept and a portion is missing. The data hold about 180,000 clones, with roughly 81% observed a single time. Sequencing used PBMCs. The receptors come from a girl between 5 and 17 years old in good health and CMV-seropositive.

V is TRBV15 and J is TRBJ1-3; 10 bases line up with TRBD1. The CDR3 extends over 16 amino acids. CDR1 is LNHNV, CDR2 YYDKDF, per germline (reference sequence). The ends lost 1 base at V and 2 bases at J; junction bases unmatched: 2. CDR3 nucleotide sequence: TGTGCCACCAGCAGAGGCGGGACAGGGGCTGGAAACACCATATATTTT. Amino acids: CATSRGGTGAGNTIYF.

The CDR3 sequence: CASSGPGGSGGQPQHF. The CDR3, as DNA: TGTGCCAGCAGTGGGCCAGGGGGCTCAGGAGGGCAGCCCCAGCATTTT. The chain uses TRBV6-1 and TRBJ1-5; 8 bases line up with TRBD1. The CDR3 length is 16 residues. CDR1 MNHNS and CDR2 SASEGT come from the germline V gene. Losses at the gene ends were 4 bases for V and 7 bases for J; bases not matched to a gene: 12.

The chain carries TRBV2 and TRBJ1-4; D remains unclear. The germline V gene encodes CDR1 SNHLY and CDR2 FYNNEI. The CDR3 has 15 amino acids. Trimming pared 8 bases from V and 8 bases from J, leaving 21 bases between. Here the CDR3 DNA reads TGTGCCAGCGCACCCTTAAACCGAGGTGGCGAAAAACTGTTTTTT. Its protein product is CASAPLNRGGEKLFF.

The count of this clone is one. The chain joins TRBV5-6 to TRBJ2-3, with a possible D match to TRBD2 (6 bases). This CDR3 spans 16 amino acids. Trimming left V 6 bases short and J 5 bases short, with 22 bases between. Looked up from germline, CDR1 is SGHDT and CDR2 is YYEEEE. DNA of the CDR3: TGTGCCAGCACCCAGGCGGCTAGCGTTCAAAAAGATACGCAGTATTTT. Encoded protein: CASTQAASVQKDTQYF. Looking up the rest from reference TRBV5-6 and TRBJ2-3 gives the full variable domain: DAGVTQSPTHLIKTRGQQVTLRCSPKSGHDTVSWYQQALGQGPQFIFQYYEEEERQRGNFPDRFSGHQFPNYSSELNVNALLLGDSALYLCASTQAASVQKDTQYFGPGTRLTVL.

CDR3 nucleotides: TGTGCCAGCAGCCTACCGGGACAGATCTATGGCTACACCTTC. Its protein product is CASSLPGQIYGYTF. This chain connects TRBV28 to TRBJ1-2, with TRBD1 matching over 7 bases. Germline V gene data show CDR1 as MDHEN and CDR2 as SYDVKM. The trim removed 6 bases at V and 4 bases at J, leaving 8 bases unmatched. This CDR3 is built from 14 residues.

V is TRBV6-4 and J is TRBJ1-2; the D is unclear. V lost 6 bases and J 0 bases, leaving 14 bases between the germline ends. Germline V gene lookup returns CDR1 MRHNA and CDR2 SNTAGT. The CDR3 is 15 residues long. CDR3 region: CASRQLPSPNYGYTF. Written as DNA, the CDR3 is TGTGCCAGCAGGCAACTCCCATCCCCTAACTATGGCTACACCTTC.

J is TRBJ1-3 and V is TRBV5-1, with 9 bases lining up with TRBD1. Germline V gives CDR1 SGHRS, CDR2 YFSETQ. V was pared by 3 bases and J by 3 bases, with 4 bases of the junction left unmatched. The CDR3 loop spans 15 amino acids. This CDR3 is CASSWGQGVGNTIYF. DNA for the CDR3: TGCGCCAGCAGCTGGGGACAGGGCGTTGGAAACACCATATATTTT.

The J gene is TRBJ1-2, the V gene TRBV27; a possible D gene is TRBD1 (5 bases). Trimming cost V 2 bases and J 5 bases, with 12 bases left between them. This CDR3 has 14 amino acids. Germline V gives CDR1 MNHEY, CDR2 SMNVEV (reference sequence). The CDR3 loop reads CASSLNRGGYGYTF. The DNA for the CDR3 is TGTGCCAGCAGTTTAAATCGGGGGGGGTATGGCTACACCTTC.

This rearrangement joins TRBV5-1 to TRBJ2-3; TRBD1 is a possible D gene (5 bases). The length of the CDR3 is 14 residues. Germline V gives CDR1 SGHRS, CDR2 YFSETQ. The V end lost 4 bases, the J end lost 0 bases, and 9 bases lay between the germline ends. This chain's CDR3 is CASSRAGSTDTQYF. The CDR3, as DNA: TGCGCCAGCAGCCGGGCAGGGAGCACAGATACGCAGTATTTT. Supplemented by reference TRBV5-1 and TRBJ2-3, the full variable domain reads KAGVTQTPRYLIKTRGQQVTLSCSPISGHRSVSWYQQTPGQGLQFLFEYFSETQRNKGNFPGRFSGRQFSNSRSEMNVSTLELGDSALYLCASSRAGSTDTQYFGPGTRLTVL.

The V and J genes are TRBV5-6 and TRBJ1-1; weak D call: TRBD1 (6 bases). There are 13 residues in the CDR3. V was pared by 0 bases and J by 7 bases, with 10 bases between. Germline loops: CDR1 SGHDT, CDR2 YYEEEE. The CDR3 sequence: CASSLGARGEAFF. In DNA, the CDR3 is TGTGCCAGCAGCTTGGGCGCCAGGGGTGAAGCTTTCTTT.

The chain recombines TRBV18 with TRBJ1-1; D remains unclear. The CDR3 sequence is 13 residues long. Germline CDR1 KGHSH, CDR2 LQKENI. V was clipped by 3 bases and J by 4 bases, with 9 bases between them. The CDR3 DNA sequence: TGTGCCAGCTCACCGGATCGGGGCACTGAAGCTTTCTTT. This translates into CASSPDRGTEAFF.

V is TRBV11-2 and J is TRBJ2-7; D is unresolved. Germline V gives CDR1 SGHAT, CDR2 FQNNGV. The CDR3 extends over 11 amino acids. Trimming left V 8 bases short and J 0 bases short, with 5 bases between. CDR3 in amino acids: CASFSSYEQYF. Here the CDR3 DNA reads TGTGCCAGCTTCAGCTCCTACGAGCAGTACTTC.

This sequence joins TRBV10-1 and TRBJ2-7; 11 bases fit TRBD1. Looked up from germline, CDR1 is WNHNN and CDR2 is SYGVQD (reference sequence). The CDR3 consists of 15 residues. J lost 3 bases, V lost 4 bases, and 5 bases had no gene match. This chain's CDR3 is CASSGTGGRGYEQYF. In DNA form, the CDR3 reads TGCGCCAGCAGTGGGACAGGGGGCAGGGGCTACGAGCAGTACTTC.

This rearrangement joins TRBV18 to TRBJ1-1, with TRBD1 matching 11 bases. The germline V gene has CDR1 KGHSH and CDR2 LQKENI. The trim removed 4 bases at V and 6 bases at J, leaving 7 bases unmatched. The CDR3 has 15 residues. CDR3 residues: CASSLRTGGAAEAFF. In DNA form, the CDR3 reads TGTGCCAGCTCACTACGGACAGGGGGCGCGGCTGAAGCTTTCTTT. Looking up the rest from reference TRBV18 and TRBJ1-1 gives the full variable domain: NAGVMQNPRHLVRRRGQEARLRCSPMKGHSHVYWYRQLPEEGLKFMVYLQKENIIDESGMPKERFSAEFPKEGPSILRIQQVVRGDSAAYFCASSLRTGGAAEAFFGQGTRLTVV.

A remark on this clone: Other DNA sequences of this sample code for an identical CDR3. The chain uses TRBV27 and TRBJ1-1; D call uncertain. Germline lookup yields CDR1 MNHEY and CDR2 SMNVEV (reference sequence). The CDR3 contains 14 residues. Trimming removed 5 bases at V and 4 bases at J, with 14 bases between. CDR3 sequence: CASSPHFRGTEAFF. The DNA for the CDR3 is TGTGCCAGCAGTCCACATTTTCGGGGCACTGAAGCTTTCTTT.

The chain recombines TRBV27 with TRBJ2-3; the match to TRBD2 covers 14 bases. Germline loops: CDR1 MNHEY, CDR2 SMNVEV (reference sequence). This CDR3 has 15 amino acids. The V gene end was trimmed by 5 bases and the J gene end by 3 bases; junction bases not matched to a gene: 1. CDR3 in DNA: TGTGCCAGCAGTAGACTAGCGGGGGGGACAGATACGCAGTATTTT. This translates into CASSRLAGGTDTQYF.

This chain joins TRBV11-2 and TRBJ2-7; the D is unclear. Per the germline V gene, CDR1 is SGHAT and CDR2 is FQNNGV. This CDR3 is built from 14 residues. Trimming pared 0 bases from V and 2 bases from J, leaving 8 bases between. The CDR3 reads CASSLELITYEQYF. The CDR3 DNA is TGTGCCAGCAGCTTAGAACTGATTACCTACGAGCAGTACTTC.

The chain joins TRBV27 to TRBJ2-7; a possible D gene is TRBD1 (5 bases). The CDR3 is made up of 13 amino acids. Germline assignment: CDR1 MNHEY and CDR2 SMNVEV (reference sequence). V was shortened by 3 bases and J by 5 bases, with 11 bases between the two germline ends. The CDR3 loop is CASSFITGDEQYF. As DNA, the CDR3 is TGTGCCAGCAGTTTTATTACAGGCGACGAGCAGTACTTC.

The J gene is TRBJ1-1, the V gene TRBV6-1; weak D call: TRBD1 (6 bases). With 3 bases removed from V and 6 bases from J, the gap between germline ends came to 11 bases. This CDR3 region has 13 residues. Germline V gene lookup returns CDR1 MNHNS and CDR2 SASEGT. The CDR3 nucleotides read TGTGCCAGCAGTGATTGGGGGGGCGCTGAAGCTTTCTTT. This sequence encodes CASSDWGGAEAFF.

The V and J genes are TRBV27 and TRBJ1-5; TRBD1 agrees at 7 bases. The germline V gene encodes CDR1 MNHEY and CDR2 SMNVEV (reference sequence). The CDR3 is 14 residues long. V lost 3 bases to trimming and J lost 3 bases; unmatched junction nucleotides: 2. Here the CDR3 DNA reads TGTGCCAGCAGTTTGAGGGGGCTCAATCAGCCCCAGCATTTT. Protein sequence: CASSLRGLNQPQHF.

The chain links TRBV6-1 to TRBJ1-4, with a weak D call TRBD1 (5 bases). Germline V CDR1 and CDR2: MNHNS, SASEGT. With 8 bases removed from V and 3 bases from J, the gap between germline ends came to 13 bases. This CDR3 is 14 amino acids long. CDR3 DNA sequence: TGTGCCAGCGTGGTAGGGGAACCTAATGAAAAACTGTTTTTT. Encoded protein: CASVVGEPNEKLFF.

V usage is TRBV6-1 and J usage is TRBJ1-2; D may be TRBD1 (6 bases). The germline V and J ends were trimmed by 3 bases and 4 bases, with 12 bases remaining between them. Germline values: CDR1 MNHNS, CDR2 SASEGT. The CDR3 loop spans 14 amino acids. CDR3: CASSERGQSYGYTF. In DNA form, the CDR3 reads TGTGCCAGCAGTGAGAGAGGACAGAGCTATGGCTACACCTTC.

The gene calls are TRBV9 and TRBJ1-1; 7 nucleotides agree with TRBD1. V lost 0 bases and J lost 1; bases outside the gene matches: 6. The CDR3 is 16 amino acids. CDR1 and CDR2 from the germline V gene are SGDLS and YYNGEE. The CDR3 DNA reads as TGTGCCAGCAGCGTAGCTGACAGGGATTCGAACACTGAAGCTTTCTTT. Amino acids: CASSVADRDSNTEAFF.

V is TRBV2 and J is TRBJ2-5; D gene unclear. Per germline, CDR1 SNHLY and CDR2 FYNNEI. The CDR3 is 14 amino acids. Trimming removed 5 bases at V and 1 base at J, with 11 bases between. The CDR3 is CASSPSRVQETQYF. In DNA, the CDR3 is TGTGCCAGCAGTCCGTCACGGGTCCAAGAGACCCAGTACTTC. Filled out from reference TRBV2 and TRBJ2-5, the complete variable domain reads EPEVTQTPSHQVTQMGQEVILRCVPISNHLYFYWYRQILGQKVEFLVSFYNNEISEKSEIFDDQFSVERPDGSNFTLKIRSTKLEDSAMYFCASSPSRVQETQYFGPGTRLLVL.

V is TRBV6-5 and J is TRBJ2-5, with D possibly matching TRBD1 (6 bases). The better agreement between TRBJ2-7 and the DNA end casts doubt on the J call. Germline CDR1 reads MNHEY; CDR2 reads SVGAGI. This CDR3 contains 14 residues. The CDR3 nucleotides are TGTGCCAGCAGTCTACAGGGAGAAGTCTACGAGCAGTACTTC. This gives the protein CASSLQGEVYEQYF.

Comment on this clone: Other DNA sequences from this sample encode an identical CDR3 as well. The V gene is TRBV9, the J gene TRBJ2-1; 10 nucleotides match TRBD2. In germline, CDR1 is SGDLS, CDR2 YYNGEE. The CDR3 is 15 amino acids. V lost 3 bases, J lost 2 bases, and 2 bases stayed unmatched. Written as DNA, the CDR3 is TGTGCCAGCAGCGCCCTAGCGGGAGCCTACAATGAGCAGTTCTTC. It encodes CASSALAGAYNEQFF.

The chain is built from TRBV30 and TRBJ1-2; D possibly corresponds to TRBD1 (5 bases). The CDR3 totals 13 residues. The V gene lost 2 bases and the J gene lost 11 bases, with 18 bases spanning the gap. Germline lookup yields CDR1 GTSNPN and CDR2 SVGIG (reference sequence). The CDR3 here is CAWSTDAGYRYTF. The DNA for the CDR3 is TGTGCCTGGAGTACAGACGCAGGGTATAGGTACACCTTC.

The chain joins TRBV15 to TRBJ1-1; D remains unclear. CDR1 and CDR2 (germline): LNHNV, YYDKDF (reference sequence). Trimming left V 9 bases short and J 5 bases short, with 19 bases between. This CDR3 spans 14 amino acids. The CDR3 region has the DNA TGTGCCACGCACCGGCGAGGCTTCGGGACTGAAGCTTTCTTT. This translates into CATHRRGFGTEAFF.

In its sample, this clone was seen once. The chain has TRBV2 and TRBJ2-5, with a possible D match to TRBD1 (6 bases). Trimming removed 5 bases at V and 5 bases at J, with 12 bases between. The germline CDR1 and CDR2 sequences are SNHLY and FYNNEI. The CDR3 is made up of 13 amino acids. This chain's CDR3 is CASSTQGRETQYF. Here the CDR3 DNA reads TGTGCCAGCAGTACCCAGGGGCGGGAGACCCAGTACTTC.